These 10 T cell receptor beta chains share one sample of origin, sequenced in a study of blood T cell repertoires in COVID-19. Method: immunoSEQ multiplex PCR; TCRdb's copy keeps in-frame clones and lacks some. The sample yields some 40,000 clones, approximately 75% seen once. Sequencing was done on a sample of peripheral blood. The origin of the receptors is a human donor in a cohort sampled during active or convalescent COVID-19. The donor label of this sample is uncertain.

This sequence joins TRBV6-5 and TRBJ2-1; unclear D gene. The V gene lost 4 bases and the J gene lost 6 bases, with 13 bases spanning the gap. Germline V gene data show CDR1 as MNHEY and CDR2 as SVGAGI. CDR3 size: 14 residues. CDR3 residues: CASSFLGTSNEQFF. The CDR3 DNA reads TGTGCCAGCAGTTTTCTAGGAACGAGCAATGAGCAGTTCTTC.

This clone was counted once. The V call is TRBV9, the J call TRBJ2-5; 9 positions agree with TRBD2. Germline V gene data show CDR1 as SGDLS and CDR2 as YYNGEE. With 4 bases clipped from V and 5 bases from J, the junction kept 9 bases outside the gene matches. This CDR3 is built from 15 residues. In nucleotides, the CDR3 is TGTGCCAGCAGCCTCTCTAGCGGGATAGCGGAGACCCAGTACTTC. Translating gives CASSLSSGIAETQYF.

The chain recombines TRBV5-6 with TRBJ1-2; D not certain. The CDR3 extends over 12 amino acids. V lost 0 bases and J lost 5, with 5 bases in between. Looked up from germline, CDR1 is SGHDT and CDR2 is YYEEEE. The CDR3 is CASSLGVYGYTF. For the CDR3, the DNA is TGTGCCAGCAGCTTGGGAGTTTATGGCTACACCTTC.

The table lists this clone with a few counts. The chain uses TRBV7-9 and TRBJ1-1; D is ambiguous. Germline V gene lookup returns CDR1 SEHNR and CDR2 FQNEAQ (reference sequence). V was trimmed by 5 bases and J by 6 bases, leaving 13 bases between them. The CDR3 has 13 residues. The CDR3 coding sequence is TGTGCCAGCAGCCCCCATCCGAGGGCTGAAGCTTTCTTT. It is translated as CASSPHPRAEAFF.

The chain has TRBV30 and TRBJ2-2; 8 bases fit TRBD1. The CDR3 is 15 amino acids. Losses at the gene ends were 2 bases for V and 4 bases for J; bases not matched to a gene: 6. Germline V gene lookup returns CDR1 GTSNPN and CDR2 SVGIG (reference sequence). The CDR3 bases are TGTGCCTGGAGTAAGGACAGGGTTGGCACCGGGGAGCTGTTTTTT. Its translation is CAWSKDRVGTGELFF.

The rearrangement links TRBV19 to TRBJ2-7; D may be TRBD2 (5 bases). Trimming removed 4 bases at V and 7 bases at J, with 14 bases between. Germline V lookup: CDR1 LNHDA, CDR2 SQIVND (reference sequence). The CDR3 covers 13 residues. The CDR3 DNA follows: TGTGCCAGTAGTACCCGAGCGCGGGTAGAGCAGTACTTC. Translation gives CASSTRARVEQYF.

The V and J genes are TRBV11-3 and TRBJ2-3, with TRBD2 matching 7 bases. After removal of 3 bases from V and 0 bases from J, the junction contained 6 bases not matched to a gene. CDR1 and CDR2 from the germline V gene are SGHNT and YENEEA. The CDR3 contains 16 residues. CDR3 bases: TGTGCCAGCAGCTTCCCTAGCGGCTCTAGCACAGATACGCAGTATTTT. Amino acid sequence: CASSFPSGSSTDTQYF.

The rearrangement uses TRBV2 and TRBJ1-2; 8 nucleotides agree with TRBD1. The CDR3 has 14 amino acids. CDR1 and CDR2 from the germline V gene are SNHLY and FYNNEI. Trimming removed 6 bases from V and 4 bases from J; junction bases left unmatched: 7. The CDR3 protein is CASRSPGGLYGYTF. DNA of the CDR3: TGTGCCAGCAGGTCCCCAGGGGGCCTCTATGGCTACACCTTC. The complete variable domain, with remaining parts taken from reference TRBV2 and TRBJ1-2, reads EPEVTQTPSHQVTQMGQEVILRCVPISNHLYFYWYRQILGQKVEFLVSFYNNEISEKSEIFDDQFSVERPDGSNFTLKIRSTKLEDSAMYFCASRSPGGLYGYTFGSGTRLTVV.

J is TRBJ2-3 and V is TRBV20-1; D unresolved. Germline CDR1 and CDR2: DFQATT and SNEGSKA (reference sequence). The CDR3 sequence is 11 residues long. V shed 6 bases and J shed 5 bases, with 9 bases lying between them. The CDR3 region is CSARVKDTQYF. Written as DNA, the CDR3 is TGCAGTGCCCGGGTTAAAGATACGCAGTATTTT.

This chain connects TRBV6-5 to TRBJ2-7, with 7 bases matching TRBD1. J was trimmed by 3 bases and V by 0 bases; bases with no gene match: 5. This CDR3 contains 15 residues. Germline CDR1 is MNHEY and CDR2 is SVGAGI. The DNA for the CDR3 is TGTGCCAGCAGTTACTCGAGCACAGGGGTCTACGAGCAGTACTTC. The encoded protein is CASSYSSTGVYEQYF.